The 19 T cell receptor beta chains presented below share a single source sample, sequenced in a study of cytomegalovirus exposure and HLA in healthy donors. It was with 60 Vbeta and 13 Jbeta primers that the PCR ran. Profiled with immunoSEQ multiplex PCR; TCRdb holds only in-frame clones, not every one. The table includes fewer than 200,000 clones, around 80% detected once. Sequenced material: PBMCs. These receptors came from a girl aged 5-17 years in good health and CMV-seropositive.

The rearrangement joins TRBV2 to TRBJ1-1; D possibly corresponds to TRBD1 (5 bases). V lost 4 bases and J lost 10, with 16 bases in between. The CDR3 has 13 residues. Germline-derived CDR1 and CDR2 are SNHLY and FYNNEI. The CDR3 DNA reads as TGTGCCAGCAGTGGTGATGCAGGGCTAGGAGCTTTCTTT. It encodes CASSGDAGLGAFF. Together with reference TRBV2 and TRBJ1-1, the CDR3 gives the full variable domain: EPEVTQTPSHQVTQMGQEVILRCVPISNHLYFYWYRQILGQKVEFLVSFYNNEISEKSEIFDDQFSVERPDGSNFTLKIRSTKLEDSAMYFCASSGDAGLGAFFGQGTRLTVV.

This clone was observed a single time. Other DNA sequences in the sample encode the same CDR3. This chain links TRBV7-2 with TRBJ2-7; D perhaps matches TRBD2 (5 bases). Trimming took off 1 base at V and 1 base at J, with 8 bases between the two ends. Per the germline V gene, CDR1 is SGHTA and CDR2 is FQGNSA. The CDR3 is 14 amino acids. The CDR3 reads CASSLVGGSYEQYF. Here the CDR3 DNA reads TGTGCCAGCAGCTTAGTTGGCGGGTCCTACGAGCAGTACTTC.

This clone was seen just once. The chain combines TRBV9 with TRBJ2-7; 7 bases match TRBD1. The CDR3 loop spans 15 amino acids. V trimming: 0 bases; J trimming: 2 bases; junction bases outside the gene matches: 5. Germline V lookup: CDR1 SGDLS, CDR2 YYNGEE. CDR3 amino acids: CASSVGDSSAYEQYF. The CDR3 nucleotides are TGTGCCAGCAGCGTAGGGGACAGCTCGGCCTACGAGCAGTACTTC.

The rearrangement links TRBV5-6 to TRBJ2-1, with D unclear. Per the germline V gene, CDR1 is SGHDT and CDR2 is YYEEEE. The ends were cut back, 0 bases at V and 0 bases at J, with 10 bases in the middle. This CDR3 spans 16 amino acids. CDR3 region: CASSLVVAPSYNEQFF. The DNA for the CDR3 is TGTGCCAGCAGCTTGGTGGTAGCTCCCTCCTACAATGAGCAGTTCTTC.

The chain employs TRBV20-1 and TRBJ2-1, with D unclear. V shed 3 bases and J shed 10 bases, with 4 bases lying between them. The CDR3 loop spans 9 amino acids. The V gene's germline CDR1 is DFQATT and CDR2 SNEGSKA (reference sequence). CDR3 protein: CSASGEQFF. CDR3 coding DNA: TGCAGTGCTAGCGGGGAGCAGTTCTTC.

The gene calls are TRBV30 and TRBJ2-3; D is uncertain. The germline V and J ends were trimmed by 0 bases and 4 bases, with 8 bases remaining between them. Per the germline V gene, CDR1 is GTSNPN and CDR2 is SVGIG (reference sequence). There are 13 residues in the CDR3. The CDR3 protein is CAWSVFRADTQYF. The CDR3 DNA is TGTGCCTGGAGTGTATTCCGGGCAGATACGCAGTATTTT.

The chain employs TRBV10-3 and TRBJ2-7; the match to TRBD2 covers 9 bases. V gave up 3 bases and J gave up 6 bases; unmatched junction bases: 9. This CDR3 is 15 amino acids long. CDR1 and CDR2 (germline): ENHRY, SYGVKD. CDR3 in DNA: TGTGCCATCAGTGATTGGGCGGGAGGGGAATCCGAGCAGTACTTC. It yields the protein CAISDWAGGESEQYF.

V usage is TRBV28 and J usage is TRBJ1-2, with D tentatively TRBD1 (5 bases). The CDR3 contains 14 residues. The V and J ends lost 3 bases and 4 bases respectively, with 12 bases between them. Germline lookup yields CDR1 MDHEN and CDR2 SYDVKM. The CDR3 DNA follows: TGTGCCAGCAGTTTTCCGTGGGGGGGCTATGGCTACACCTTC. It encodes CASSFPWGGYGYTF.

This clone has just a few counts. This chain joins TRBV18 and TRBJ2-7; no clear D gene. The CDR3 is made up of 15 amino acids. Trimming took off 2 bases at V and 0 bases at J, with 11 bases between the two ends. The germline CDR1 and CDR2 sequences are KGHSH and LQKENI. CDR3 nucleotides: TGTGCCAGCTCACCAGGTGCCAGTGCCTCCTACGAGCAGTACTTC. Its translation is CASSPGASASYEQYF.

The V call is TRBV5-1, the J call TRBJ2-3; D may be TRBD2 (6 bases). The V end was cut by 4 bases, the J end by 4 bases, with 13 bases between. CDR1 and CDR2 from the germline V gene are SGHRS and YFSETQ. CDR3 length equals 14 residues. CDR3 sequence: CASSRDSGSDTQYF. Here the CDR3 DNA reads TGCGCCAGCAGCCGGGACTCCGGATCAGATACGCAGTATTTT.

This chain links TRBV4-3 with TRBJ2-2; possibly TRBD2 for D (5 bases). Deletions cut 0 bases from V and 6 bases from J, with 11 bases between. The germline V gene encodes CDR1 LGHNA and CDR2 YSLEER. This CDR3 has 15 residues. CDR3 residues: CASSQDGPAAGELFF. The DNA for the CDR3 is TGCGCCAGCAGCCAAGATGGGCCAGCGGCCGGGGAGCTGTTTTTT.

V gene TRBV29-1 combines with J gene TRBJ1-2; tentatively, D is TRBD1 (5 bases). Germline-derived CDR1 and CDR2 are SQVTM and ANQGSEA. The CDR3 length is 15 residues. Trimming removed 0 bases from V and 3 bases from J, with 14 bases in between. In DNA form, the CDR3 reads TGCAGCGTTGAAGATCTCGGGGGATCCTACTATGGCTACACCTTC. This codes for CSVEDLGGSYYGYTF. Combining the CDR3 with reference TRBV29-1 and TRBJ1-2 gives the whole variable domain SAVISQKPSRDICQRGTSLTIQCQVDSQVTMMFWYRQQPGQSLTLIATANQGSEATYESGFVIDKFPISRPNLTFSTLTVSNMSPEDSSIYLCSVEDLGGSYYGYTFGSGTRLTVV.

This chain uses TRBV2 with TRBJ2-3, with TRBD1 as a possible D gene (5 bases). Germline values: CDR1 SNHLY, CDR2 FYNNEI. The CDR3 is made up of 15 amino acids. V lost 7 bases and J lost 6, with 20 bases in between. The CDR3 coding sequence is TGTGCCAGCACCCATGGGGCGGACACCAAGGATACGCAGTATTTT. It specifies CASTHGADTKDTQYF.

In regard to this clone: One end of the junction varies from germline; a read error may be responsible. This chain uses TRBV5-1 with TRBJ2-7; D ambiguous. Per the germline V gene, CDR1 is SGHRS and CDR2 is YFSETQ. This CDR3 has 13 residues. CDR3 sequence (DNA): TGCGCCAGCAGCTTGGTAGAGACGAATTTGATGGAGTTC. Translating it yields CASSLVETNLMEF.

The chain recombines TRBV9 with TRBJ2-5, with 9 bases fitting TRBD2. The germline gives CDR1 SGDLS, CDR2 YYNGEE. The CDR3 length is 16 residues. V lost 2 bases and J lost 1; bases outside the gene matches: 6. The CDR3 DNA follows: TGTGCCAGCAGCGTTGGTAGCGGGGGAATCCAAGAGACCCAGTACTTC. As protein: CASSVGSGGIQETQYF.

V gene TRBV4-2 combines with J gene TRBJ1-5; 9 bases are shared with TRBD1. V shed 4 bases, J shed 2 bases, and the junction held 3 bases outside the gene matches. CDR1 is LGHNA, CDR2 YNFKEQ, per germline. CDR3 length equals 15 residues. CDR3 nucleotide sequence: TGTGCCAGCAGCCGGGACAGGGCGGGCAATCAGCCCCAGCATTTT. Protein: CASSRDRAGNQPQHF.

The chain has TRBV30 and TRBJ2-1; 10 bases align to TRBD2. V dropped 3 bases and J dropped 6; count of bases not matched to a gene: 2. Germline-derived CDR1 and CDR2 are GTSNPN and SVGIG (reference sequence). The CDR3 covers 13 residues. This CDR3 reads CAWRRTSGNEQFF. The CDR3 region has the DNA TGTGCCTGGAGGAGGACTAGCGGCAATGAGCAGTTCTTC.

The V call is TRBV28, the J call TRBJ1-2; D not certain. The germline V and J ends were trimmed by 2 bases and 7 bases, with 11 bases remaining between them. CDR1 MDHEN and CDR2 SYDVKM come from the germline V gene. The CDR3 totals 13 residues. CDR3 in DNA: TGTGCCAGCAGTTTACGGGGTACGGGTGGCTACACCTTC. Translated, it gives CASSLRGTGGYTF.

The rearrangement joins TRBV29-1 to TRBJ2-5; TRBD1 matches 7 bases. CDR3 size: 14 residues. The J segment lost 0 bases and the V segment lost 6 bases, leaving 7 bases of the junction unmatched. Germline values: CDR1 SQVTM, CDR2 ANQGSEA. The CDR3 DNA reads TGCAGCGTGGACAGGCAAGCGTACCAAGAGACCCAGTACTTC. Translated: CSVDRQAYQETQYF.